This TCR beta chain was recovered during a study of T cells in Graves' hyperthyroidism and ophthalmopathy. TCR beta CDR3 sequences were amplified from RNA transcripts. TCR CDR3 regions were first amplified by RT-PCR with HTBI primers. One entry per CDR3 protein results from TCRdb running MiXCR on the multiplex PCR reads. Here the sample spans more than 300,000 distinct CDR3 sequences, approximately 13% being singletons. Uncontrolled infection, other autoimmune disease, pregnancy and lactation each barred patients from inclusion. This clonotype was seen many times. This CDR3 is built from 13 residues. From germline, CDR1 is MNHEY and CDR2 SVGEGT. Trimming stripped 4 bases from V and 8 bases from J, with 14 bases between.

The receptor's source is a woman between 25 and 40 years old with Graves' hyperthyroidism. V gene TRBV6-2 or TRBV6-3 combines with J gene TRBJ1-2; TRBD1 is a possible D gene (5 bases). Material for sequencing was blood. In DNA, the CDR3 is TGTGCCAGCAGTTCCGGAGGAAGGGGCGGCTACACCTTC. Its protein is CASSSGGRGGYTF.